Listed here is a single T cell receptor beta chain. Which antigen it targets is not known. It has no much larger one-base neighbor in the sample; base qualities were not kept. The data originate from a study of blood T cells in healthy people across ages (dated by TCRdb to between 2015 and 2017). The study in broad terms: In model experiments, roughly one uniquely barcoded TCR beta cDNA molecule per two T cells was captured by template switching. To avoid experimental bias, donors of different ages were distributed randomly across sequencing lanes. The study analyzed two additional independent replicas of 1 million unique cDNA reads from the same blood draw for two donors, one aged 18 to 29 and one aged 80 or older. The donors were divided into four age groups: young (average about 15 years), middle-aged (roughly 40), aged (about 56) and long-lived (about 84). Using deep sequencing normalized with unique cDNA molecular identifiers, the study measured how TCR beta repertoire diversity changes with age. The paper's findings and limits, for the study overall: Bulk unsorted PBMC profiling prevented conclusive comparison of naive and antigen-experienced compartments. Compared with the aged group, the long-lived group had more naive CD4+ T cells, fewer expanded clones and increased TCR diversity, suggesting age selection. Observed TCR beta diversity per million T cells fell roughly linearly with age, and a significant reduction was already apparent by age around 39. Observed TCR beta diversity correlated strongly with the percentage of naive T cells measured by flow cytometry. Because the CMV infection status of the donors was unknown, age-related changes in expanded clonotypes may potentially have been confounded. Estimates of total diversity from one million sequenced T cells were regarded as lower bounds and underestimates.

The method behind the library was 5' RACE. The instrument given in TCRdb is Illumina HiSeq 2500. The second PCR ran for about 6 to 11 cycles and used a J-beta primer mix along with a sample-barcoded 5' primer. A template-switch 5' adaptor carrying 12 random nucleotides introduced a unique molecular identifier onto each TCR beta cDNA molecule. Each sample yielded at least 3 million CDR3-containing paired-end reads. The Mint cDNA synthesis kit, primed by a TRBC-specific oligonucleotide, was used to synthesize first-strand cDNA from all RNA. Following uracil-DNA glycosylase treatment, all cDNA underwent a first 18-cycle PCR with the universal primers M1SS and BC2_uni_R. The study's processing was this. Normalization of each sample was performed by random selection of 1 million high-quality reads, each carrying a distinct molecular identifier. Reads with shared molecular identifiers were discarded instead of being binned into consensus sequences. MiTCR, with a Q25 quality threshold and the strictest error-elimination algorithm, was used for CDR3 identification, clonotype clustering and error correction. A nonparametric unseen species model with Euler transformation was used to estimate a lower bound on total TCR beta diversity. Using fastp trimming at Q25 and MiXCR clonotype assembly, TCRdb reanalyzed the public sequencing data and kept in-frame beta chains. A single entry per CDR3 protein holds the most common genes and DNA from its merged rows. What appears here as the V and J calls and clone size reflects TCRdb's work, not the paper's. This sample lists 1.5 million to 2 million distinct CDR3 sequences; 28% were detected once. The ten biggest clones cover around 7.7% of the sample.

Here V drops 0 bases and J drops 7 bases, and the junction holds 18 bases not matched to any gene. The germline V gene (reference sequence) supplies CDR1 DFQATT and CDR2 SNEGSKA. From the cysteine through the phenylalanine, the CDR3 covers 18 amino acids. Here the CDR3 DNA is all that survives: 54 bases in frame from base 1. The donors were under 40 Caucasian individuals from Russia, aged about 6 to 100 years, who were systemically healthy. Each donor gave approximately 9.3 milliliters of peripheral blood, collected into EDTA-treated Vacutainer tubes. PBMCs were isolated by Ficoll-Paque density-gradient centrifugation, with at least 6 million obtained per sample. Total RNA, at least 5 micrograms per sample, was extracted from PBMCs with Trizol reagent. Naive CD45RAhigh/CD27high T cell percentages were measured by flow cytometry on a PBMC aliquot from every donor.

The V and J segments used are TRBV20-1 and TRBJ2-1; TRBD2 aligns with 7 central bases. What was sequenced was blood. This receptor was obtained from a woman in her twenties or thirties in good health. The CDR3: CSARDDRGRGPGGNEQFF. The DNA sequence reads TGCAGTGCTAGAGATGACCGCGGGAGAGGGCCGGGGGGAAATGAGCAGTTCTTC.